Here is one TCR beta chain with its context. No antigen is known for it. Germline V gene lookup returns CDR1 MDHEN and CDR2 SYDVKM. The CDR3 is 16 residues long. Trimming shortened V by 3 bases and J by 7 bases, and 22 bases separated the two germline ends. The data originate from a study of cytomegalovirus exposure and HLA in healthy donors. Study-wide results and caveats: A few of the chains that were CMV-associated were confirmed in vitro to be specific for CMV antigens. Analysis performed later showed TCR beta chains linked to HLA being more clonally expanded than equally common others.

In the PCR, 60 Vbeta and 13 Jbeta primers were used. This table comes from immunoSEQ multiplex PCR, and its TCRdb copy is limited to in-frame clones, with some not included. The sample comprises around 170,000 clones, approximately 80% of which are singletons, and over 2% rests with the top ten. The rearrangement links TRBV28 to TRBJ2-7; no firm D call. This receptor was identified in a man aged 55 to 70 in good health and CMV-seronegative. The specimen was PBMCs. The CDR3 DNA reads TGTGCCAGCAGTTTTAGCTTTGGCGGAAGGTTTAGTGAGCAGTACTTC. It specifies CASSFSFGGRFSEQYF.